Below are 13 T cell receptor beta chains sequenced from a single sample in a study of shared T cell receptors in the human thymus. This table comes from immunoSEQ multiplex PCR, and its TCRdb copy is limited to in-frame clones, with some not included. This table holds hundreds of thousands of clones, 75% to 85% found once. A further study also used this sample, focusing on human thymus T cells.

The sequenced sample was thymocytes. These receptors came from a boy less than two years old with a congenital heart defect.

CDR3 amino acids: CASRRGIQETQYF. The CDR3 DNA reads as TGTGCCAGCAGGAGGGGGATACAAGAGACCCAGTACTTC. The rearrangement uses TRBV6-1 and TRBJ2-5; D is possibly TRBD1 (6 bases). Germline V gene sequence: CDR1 MNHNS, CDR2 SASEGT. V was trimmed by 6 bases and J by 2 bases, leaving 10 bases between them. This CDR3 has 13 residues.

The chain links TRBV14 to TRBJ2-4, with 10 bases identical to TRBD1. The CDR3 is 14 amino acids. CDR1 and CDR2 from the germline V gene are SGHDN and FVKESK. V was pared by 3 bases and J by 8 bases, with 4 bases of the junction left unmatched. For the CDR3, the DNA is TGTGCCAGCAGCCAGAGGACAGGGGGGGACATTCAGTACTTC. It yields the protein CASSQRTGGDIQYF.

The genes are TRBV2 and TRBJ2-7; TRBD1 aligns across 9 bases. V lost 8 bases, J lost 2 bases, and 7 bases stayed unmatched. The V gene's germline CDR1 is SNHLY and CDR2 FYNNEI. CDR3 length: 14 amino acids. CDR3 bases: TGTGCCAGCCTCCGGGACAGGGCAACCTACGAGCAGTACTTC. Protein sequence: CASLRDRATYEQYF.

This chain links TRBV19 with TRBJ1-5, with 7 bases identical to TRBD1. The CDR3 totals 16 residues. J lost 0 bases, V lost 5 bases, and 7 bases had no gene match. Germline assignment: CDR1 LNHDA and CDR2 SQIVND (reference sequence). The CDR3 sequence is CASSPRQGHSNQPQHF. The CDR3 DNA reads as TGTGCCAGTAGTCCTCGACAGGGCCATAGCAATCAGCCCCAGCATTTT. The whole variable domain, remainder taken from reference TRBV19 and TRBJ1-5, is DGGITQSPKYLFRKEGQNVTLSCEQNLNHDAMYWYRQDPGQGLRLIYYSQIVNDFQKGDIAEGYSVSREKKESFPLTVTSAQKNPTAFYLCASSPRQGHSNQPQHFGDGTRLSIL.

This rearrangement joins TRBV5-4 to TRBJ1-2; TRBD1 matches 8 bases. CDR1 SGHNT and CDR2 YYREEE come from the germline V gene (reference sequence). The ends lost 4 bases at V and 8 bases at J; junction bases unmatched: 13. The CDR3 spans 15 residues. Written as DNA, the CDR3 is TGTGCCAGCAGCCCACGGGACAGGCCCTCTGGGGGCTACACCTTC. Translated: CASSPRDRPSGGYTF.

V gene TRBV7-2 combines with J gene TRBJ2-1, with 11 bases matching TRBD2. After removal of 4 bases from V and 5 bases from J, the junction contained 4 bases not matched to a gene. CDR1 is SGHTA and CDR2 is FQGNSA in the germline V gene. This CDR3 has 15 residues. The CDR3 DNA follows: TGTGCCAGCAGCTCCGGGACTAGCGGTAACAATGAGCAGTTCTTC. It codes for CASSSGTSGNNEQFF.

The chain links TRBV5-6 to TRBJ2-7; 11 bases map to TRBD1. Germline trimming cut 1 base from V and 4 bases from J; bases unmatched to any gene: 7. Per germline, CDR1 SGHDT and CDR2 YYEEEE. The CDR3 totals 16 residues. CDR3: CASSLKLGQGGYEQYF. CDR3 nucleotides: TGTGCCAGCAGCTTGAAATTGGGACAGGGGGGTTACGAGCAGTACTTC.

This chain connects TRBV4-1 to TRBJ2-7; 8 bases are shared with TRBD1. Unmatched junction bases numbered 9, after V lost 0 bases and J lost 2 bases. The germline V gene encodes CDR1 MGHRA and CDR2 YSYEKL. This CDR3 comprises 17 residues. CDR3 in amino acids: CASSQDSPGQDPYEQYF. The CDR3 DNA is TGCGCCAGCAGCCAAGACTCCCCGGGACAGGACCCCTACGAGCAGTACTTC.

The rearrangement joins TRBV11-2 to TRBJ2-3; 7 bases line up with TRBD2. The CDR3 is 15 amino acids. The germline V gene encodes CDR1 SGHAT and CDR2 FQNNGV. The V and J ends lost 5 bases and 4 bases, in that order; junction bases with no gene match: 9. The CDR3: CASSPQGRAADTQYF. The CDR3 bases are TGTGCCAGCAGCCCCCAAGGGAGGGCCGCAGATACGCAGTATTTT.

The chain employs TRBV7-3 and TRBJ2-3; 7 positions agree with TRBD1. The V gene's germline CDR1 is SGHTA and CDR2 FQGTGA. After removal of 1 base from V and 3 bases from J, the junction contained 7 bases not matched to a gene. This CDR3 comprises 16 residues. The CDR3: CASSLIPRGQTDTQYF. Written as DNA, the CDR3 is TGTGCCAGCAGCTTAATACCTAGGGGGCAGACAGATACGCAGTATTTT.

The chain joins TRBV19 to TRBJ1-2; the match to TRBD1 covers 7 bases. This CDR3 is 17 amino acids long. Trimming removed 5 bases from V and 6 bases from J; junction bases left unmatched: 18. Per the germline V gene, CDR1 is LNHDA and CDR2 is SQIVND (reference sequence). CDR3 residues: CASSPREGMKGAHGYTF. In nucleotides, the CDR3 is TGTGCCAGTAGTCCCCGGGAGGGGATGAAGGGGGCCCATGGCTACACCTTC. Full variable domain (missing parts from reference TRBV19 and TRBJ1-2): DGGITQSPKYLFRKEGQNVTLSCEQNLNHDAMYWYRQDPGQGLRLIYYSQIVNDFQKGDIAEGYSVSREKKESFPLTVTSAQKNPTAFYLCASSPREGMKGAHGYTFGSGTRLTVV.

V is TRBV18 and J is TRBJ1-1; a weak D match, TRBD1 (5 bases). The CDR3 loop spans 18 amino acids. CDR1 KGHSH and CDR2 LQKENI come from the germline V gene. V lost 0 bases to trimming and J lost 1 base, with 18 bases between them. The CDR3 region is CASSPPGGATSSNTEAFF. CDR3 sequence (DNA): TGTGCCAGCTCACCACCCGGAGGGGCGACTAGTTCGAACACTGAAGCTTTCTTT.

This clone was picked up a small number of times. The V call is TRBV5-4, the J call TRBJ1-2, with D perhaps matching TRBD1 (5 bases). Trimming pared 0 bases from V and 0 bases from J, leaving 24 bases between. From germline, CDR1 is SGHNT and CDR2 YYREEE (reference sequence). The length of the CDR3 is 20 residues. CDR3 nucleotides: TGTGCCAGCAGCTTGGCCGGAGTGGCGACCGGAGGGGAAGCTAACTATGGCTACACCTTC. Its translation: CASSLAGVATGGEANYGYTF.